This TCR beta chain was recorded in a study of cytomegalovirus exposure and HLA in healthy donors. A remark on this clone: The target antigen is unknown.

Primers: 60 Vbeta forward and 13 Jbeta reverse. Only in-frame clones appear in the TCRdb table, and some are missing; sequencing was by immunoSEQ multiplex PCR. The sample has 150,000 to 200,000 clones, roughly 85% seen once; the top ten hold approximately 2.1%. Findings and limits, study-wide: A later analysis found common viral pathogens apparently linked to several of the most significant clusters. Follow-up analysis later connected one missense variant in DCLRE1C with trimming of TCR beta V- and J-genes.

The CDR3 is made up of 15 amino acids. The germline CDR1 and CDR2 sequences are MNHEY and SVGAGI. The junction had 9 bases not matched to a gene; V was cut back by 6 bases and J by 5 bases. V usage is TRBV6-5 and J usage is TRBJ2-1; 8 bases map to TRBD1. The sequencing input was PBMCs. The TCR sequence derives from a woman in her forties or fifties in good health and CMV-seronegative. This chain's CDR3 is CASSIDRGVNNEQFF. CDR3 in DNA: TGTGCCAGCAGCATCGACAGGGGAGTGAACAATGAGCAGTTCTTC.